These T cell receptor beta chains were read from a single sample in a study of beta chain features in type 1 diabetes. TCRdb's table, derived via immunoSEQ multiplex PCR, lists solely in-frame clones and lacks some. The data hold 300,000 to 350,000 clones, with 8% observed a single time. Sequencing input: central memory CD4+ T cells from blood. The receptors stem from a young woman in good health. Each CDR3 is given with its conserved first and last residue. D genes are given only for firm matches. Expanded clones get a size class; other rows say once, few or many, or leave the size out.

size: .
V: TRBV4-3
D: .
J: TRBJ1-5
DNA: TGCGCCAGCAGCCAAGATCCAGGGAGTCAACAGCCCCAGCATTTT
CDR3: CASSQDPGSQQPQHF

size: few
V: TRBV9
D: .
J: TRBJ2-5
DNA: TGTGCCAGCAGCGTAGACGGGAAAGAGACCCAGTACTTC
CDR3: CASSVDGKETQYF

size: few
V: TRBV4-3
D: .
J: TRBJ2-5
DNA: TGCGCCAGCAGCCCCCAGGGACTCCAAGAGACCCAGTACTTC
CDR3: CASSPQGLQETQYF

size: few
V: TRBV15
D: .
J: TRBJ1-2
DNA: TGTGCCACCAGCAGATCCAGGGGTAAAAGCTATGGCTACACCTTC
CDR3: CATSRSRGKSYGYTF

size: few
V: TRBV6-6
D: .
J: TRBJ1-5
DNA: TGTGCCAGCAACGATGGGATCCGCAATCAGCCCCAGCATTTT
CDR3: CASNDGIRNQPQHF

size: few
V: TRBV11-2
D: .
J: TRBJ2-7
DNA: TGTGCCAGCAGCAAATCCCACGGCGTTTGGTACGAGCAGTACTTC
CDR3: CASSKSHGVWYEQYF

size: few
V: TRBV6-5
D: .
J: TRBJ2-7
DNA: TGTGCCAGCAGACCACACGGGAGCACCTACGAGCAGTACTTC
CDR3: CASRPHGSTYEQYF

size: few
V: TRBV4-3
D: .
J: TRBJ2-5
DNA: TGCGCCAGCAGCACCCAACAGGGTGGAGAGACCCAGTACTTC
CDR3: CASSTQQGGETQYF

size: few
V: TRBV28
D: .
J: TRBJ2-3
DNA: TGTGCCAGCAGTTTACAGAATACGCAGTATTTT
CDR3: CASSLQNTQYF

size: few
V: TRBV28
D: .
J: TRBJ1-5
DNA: TGTGCCAGCAGTTTAAACGGCAATCAGCCCCAGCATTTT
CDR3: CASSLNGNQPQHF

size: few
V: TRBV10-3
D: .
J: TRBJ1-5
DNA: TGTGCCATCAGTGTACATCGGGATCAGCCCCAGCATTTT
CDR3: CAISVHRDQPQHF

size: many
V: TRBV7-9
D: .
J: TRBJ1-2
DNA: TGTGCCAGCAGCGAGTCCCCATATGGCTACACCTTC
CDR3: CASSESPYGYTF

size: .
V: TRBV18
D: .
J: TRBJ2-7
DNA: TGTGCCAGCTCACCAACCCGGGACCACGGGCAGTACTTC
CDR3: CASSPTRDHGQYF

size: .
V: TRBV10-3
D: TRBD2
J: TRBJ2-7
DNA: TGTGCCAGTGGGATTGGGACTAGCGGGAGAAGCAACGAGCAGTACTTC
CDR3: CASGIGTSGRSNEQYF

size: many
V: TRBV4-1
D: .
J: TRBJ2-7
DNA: TGCGCCAGCAGCCAAGTGGTGTGGATACTACCTTCCTACGAGCAGTACTTC
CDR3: CASSQVVWILPSYEQYF

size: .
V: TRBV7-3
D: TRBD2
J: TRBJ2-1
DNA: TGTGCCAGCAGCTTACTGGCGGGAGGGCCTAGCGAGCAGTTCTTC
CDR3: CASSLLAGGPSEQFF

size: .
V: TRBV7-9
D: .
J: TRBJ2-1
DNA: TGTGCCAGCAGCTTAGAAAGTCGTGGGAGCTCCTACAATGAGCAGTTCTTC
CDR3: CASSLESRGSSYNEQFF

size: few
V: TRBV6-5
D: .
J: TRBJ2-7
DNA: TGTGCCAGCAGTTCATACTCAGGGGTTAGCGAGCAGTACTTC
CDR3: CASSSYSGVSEQYF

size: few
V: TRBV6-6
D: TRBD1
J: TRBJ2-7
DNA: TGTGCCAGCAGTACCCCGGACAGGGCCTCTTACGAGCAGTACTTC
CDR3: CASSTPDRASYEQYF

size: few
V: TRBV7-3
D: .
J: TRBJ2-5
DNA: TGTGCCAGCTCCCGGGAACTCCAAGAGACCCAGTACTTC
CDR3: CASSRELQETQYF

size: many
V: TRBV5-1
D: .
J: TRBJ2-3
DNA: TGCGCCAGCTCGCCAAGGCCGGATACGCAGTATTTT
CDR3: CASSPRPDTQYF